The text below deals with one T cell receptor (beta chain). The antigen it binds to is not known. Base qualities are not at hand, and no much larger clone is one base apart. Enrolling through a virtual design, the prospective study's participants ranged in age from about 18 to 100 years and lived across 24 United States geographic areas. Cohort assignment in the prospective study relied on participant-reported clinical history from a screening survey and a study questionnaire. ImmuneRACE Cohort 3 recovered participants were defined by two consecutive negative NP/OP PCR tests, healthcare professional clearance, or symptom resolution. In the prospective study, whole blood, serum and a nasopharyngeal or oropharyngeal swab were collected from each participant by mobile phlebotomists. Additional blood draws and questionnaires over an approximately 2-month period could optionally be provided by prospective study participants. Before DNA extraction, prospective study blood samples were shipped either frozen or at room temperature.

CDR1 is given as SGHDT and CDR2 as YYEEEE, both from the germline V gene. V is shortened by 4 bases, J by 4 bases, and the region joining them spans 20 bases. There are 16 amino acids in the CDR3, from cysteine to phenylalanine inclusive. Of the read, only the CDR3 DNA is kept; its 48 bases are in frame from base 1. These data originate in a study of blood T cell repertoires in COVID-19 (dated by TCRdb to 2019 to 2021). About the investigation overall: The collaborator samples originated in the United States, Italy and Spain and spanned the acute and convalescent phases of COVID-19. Subjects who had been exposed to COVID-19, were actively infected with it, or had recovered from it provided the deeply sampled blood TCRbeta repertoires that made up the dataset. A freely available public database, intended as a resource for researchers studying the immune response to SARS-CoV-2, is where the repertoires were released. A de-identified subject ID, COVID-19 status, age in years and sex were almost always included in the sample metadata. HLA class I and class II types, where available, came from metadata supplied by the sample provider rather than from assay-based typing. The material from the prospective study consisted of cDNA or gDNA derived from T cells, B-cell-depleted T cells, or PBMCs. The samples were drawn from two sources: the first 160 participants of the ongoing ImmuneRACE study, and 1,000 to 1,500 subjects contributed by 6 global collaborators. The research as a whole found: Clinical and demographic metadata were provided uncurated, with the amount varying by source and participant.

TCRbeta CDR3 regions were amplified from genomic DNA by means of the immunoSEQ Assay, a bias-controlled multiplex PCR. Turning to the authors' computational methods: The number of nucleated cells in each sample was estimated by amplification of reference gene primers within the assay. To quantify the absolute abundance of each unique TCRbeta CDR3 rearrangement, sequence reads were collapsed and filtered. For each sample, productive Simpson clonality was calculated as the square root of Simpson's diversity index over productive rearrangements. The table was pulled from immuneACCESS by TCRdb, which kept in-frame rearrangements only. Such tables lose some clones; where checked, under half of the loss comes from unresolved V genes, and the rest has no known cause. For V, J and clone size, that table is used; D and trimming come from the DNA. Across this sample there are 200,000 to 250,000 clones, with 82% seen only once. The biggest ten clones account for 3% to 4% of the sample.

The sequence was collected from a woman aged 60-70 years who had recovered from COVID-19. The chain is made from TRBV5-6 and TRBJ1-1; the D segment cannot be called with confidence. Specimen: PBMCs or T cells enriched from blood (not recorded which). The CDR3: CASSRLATTMGTEAFF. The DNA is TGTGCCAGCAGCCGTCTAGCAACTACTATGGGCACTGAAGCTTTCTTT.